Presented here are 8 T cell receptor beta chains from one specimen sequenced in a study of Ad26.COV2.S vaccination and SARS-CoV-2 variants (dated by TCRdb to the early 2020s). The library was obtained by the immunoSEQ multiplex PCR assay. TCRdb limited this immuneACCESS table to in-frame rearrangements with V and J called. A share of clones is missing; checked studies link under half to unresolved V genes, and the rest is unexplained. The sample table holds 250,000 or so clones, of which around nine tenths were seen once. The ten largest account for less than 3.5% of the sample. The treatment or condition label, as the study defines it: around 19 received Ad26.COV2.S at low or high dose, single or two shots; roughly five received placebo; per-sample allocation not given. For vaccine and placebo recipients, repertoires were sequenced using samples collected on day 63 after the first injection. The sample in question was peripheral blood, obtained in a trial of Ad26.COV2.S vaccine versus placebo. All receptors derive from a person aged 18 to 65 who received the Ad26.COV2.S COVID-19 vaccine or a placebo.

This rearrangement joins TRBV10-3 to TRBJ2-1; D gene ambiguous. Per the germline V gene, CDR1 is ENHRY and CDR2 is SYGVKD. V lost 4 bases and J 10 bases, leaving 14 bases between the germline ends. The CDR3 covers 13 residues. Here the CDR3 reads CAISVDLRYEQFF. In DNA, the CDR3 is TGTGCCATCAGTGTGGATTTGAGGTACGAGCAGTTCTTC.

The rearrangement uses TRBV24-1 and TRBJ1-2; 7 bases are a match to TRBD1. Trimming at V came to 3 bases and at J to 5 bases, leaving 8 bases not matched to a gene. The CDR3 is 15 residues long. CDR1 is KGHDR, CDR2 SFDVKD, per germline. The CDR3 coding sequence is TGTGCCACCAGTGATGGCGTCGGGACAGCATATGGCTACACCTTC. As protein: CATSDGVGTAYGYTF.

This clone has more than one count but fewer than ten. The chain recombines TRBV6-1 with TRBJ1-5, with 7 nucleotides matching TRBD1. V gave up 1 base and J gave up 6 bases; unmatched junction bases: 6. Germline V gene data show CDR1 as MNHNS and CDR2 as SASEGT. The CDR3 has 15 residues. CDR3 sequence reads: CASSEGDSWSQPQHF. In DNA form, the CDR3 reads TGTGCCAGCAGTGAAGGGGACAGTTGGAGTCAGCCCCAGCATTTT.

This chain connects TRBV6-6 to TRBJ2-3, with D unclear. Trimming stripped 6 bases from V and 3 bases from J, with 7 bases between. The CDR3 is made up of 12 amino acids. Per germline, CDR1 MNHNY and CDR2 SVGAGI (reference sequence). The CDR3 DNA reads TGTGCCAGCAGCGCTCAAACAGATACGCAGTATTTT. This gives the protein CASSAQTDTQYF.

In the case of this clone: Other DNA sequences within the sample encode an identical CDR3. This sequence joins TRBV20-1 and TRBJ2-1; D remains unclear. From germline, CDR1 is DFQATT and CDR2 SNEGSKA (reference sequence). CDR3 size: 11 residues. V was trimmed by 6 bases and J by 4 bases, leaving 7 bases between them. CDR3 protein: CSARSYNEQFF. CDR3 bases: TGCAGTGCAAGAAGTTACAATGAGCAGTTCTTC.

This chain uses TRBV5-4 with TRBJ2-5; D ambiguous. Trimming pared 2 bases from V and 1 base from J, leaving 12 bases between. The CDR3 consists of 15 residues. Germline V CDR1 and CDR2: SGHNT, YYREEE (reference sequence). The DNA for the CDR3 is TGTGCCAGCAGCTTACCCCGGTCCTCCCAAGAGACCCAGTACTTC. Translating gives CASSLPRSSQETQYF.

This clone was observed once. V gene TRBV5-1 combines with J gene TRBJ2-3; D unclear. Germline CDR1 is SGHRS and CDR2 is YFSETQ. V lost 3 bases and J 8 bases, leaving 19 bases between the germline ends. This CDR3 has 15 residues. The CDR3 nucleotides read TGCGCCAGCAGCTCCTCGGTAGGGTCCACGGGTACGCAGTATTTT. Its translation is CASSSSVGSTGTQYF.

The CDR3 protein is CATSDWTGDEQYV. The CDR3 nucleotides read TGTGCCACCAGTGATTGGACAGGGGACGAGCAGTACGTC. The chain uses TRBV24-1 and TRBJ2-7; 9 bases map to TRBD1. The V segment lost 2 bases and the J segment 5 bases; nucleotides outside the gene matches: 0. Per the germline V gene, CDR1 is KGHDR and CDR2 is SFDVKD. This CDR3 has 13 amino acids.